These T cell receptor beta chains were read from a single sample in a study of T cells after yellow fever vaccination. Using its own MiXCR run on the 5' RACE reads, TCRdb lists one record per CDR3 protein. The sample holds under 200,000 distinct CDR3 sequences; 6% to 7.5% are singletons and the top ten take more than 2%. Sequenced here: CD4+ T cells sorted from PBMCs, sampled roughly 5 days after the first yellow fever vaccination. These receptors came from a man aged 18 to 29 who received the YFV17D yellow fever vaccine. Both conserved end residues are part of each CDR3. The D gene is left open where the match is weak. Only part of the rows carry a size: once, few, many, or a class if the clone is expanded.

j_gene	v_gene	abundance	d_gene	CDR3aa	CDR3nt
TRBJ1-6	TRBV18	few	TRBD1	CASSSIPAQGAFFDNSPLHF	TGTGCCAGCTCATCCATTCCGGCCCAGGGGGCTTTTTTCGATAATTCACCCCTCCACTTT
TRBJ1-6	TRBV7-2	many	.	CASSLASPLHF	TGTGCCAGCAGCTTAGCCTCACCCCTCCACTTT
TRBJ2-3	TRBV10-2	many	.	CASMTGHHNTDTQYF	TGCGCCAGCATGACAGGACACCATAACACAGATACGCAGTATTTT
TRBJ1-1	TRBV7-9	few	.	CASDLSNTEAFF	TGTGCCAGCGACCTTTCTAACACTGAAGCTTTCTTT
TRBJ1-2	TRBV12-3/TRBV12-4	.	.	CASSLAGRTNYGYTF	TGTGCCAGCAGTTTAGCGGGACGGACTAACTATGGCTACACCTTC
TRBJ2-7	TRBV4-3	many	.	CASSQDANWEGGEQYF	TGCGCCAGCAGCCAAGACGCCAACTGGGAGGGGGGAGAGCAGTACTTC
TRBJ1-2	TRBV6-2/TRBV6-3	.	.	CASSYSERRYGYTF	TGTGCCAGCAGTTACTCAGAGAGACGCTATGGCTACACCTTC
TRBJ2-1	TRBV27	many	TRBD1	CASSTPRDRGYNEQFF	TGTGCCAGCAGTACCCCCCGGGACAGGGGATACAATGAGCAGTTCTTC
TRBJ2-2	TRBV10-3	many	.	CAISEISGPNTGELFF	TGTGCCATCAGTGAGATCAGCGGGCCGAACACCGGGGAGCTGTTTTTT
TRBJ2-7	TRBV2	many	TRBD2	CASSEREGEQYF	TGTGCCAGCAGTGAAAGGGAGGGGGAGCAGTACTTC
TRBJ2-7	TRBV12-3/TRBV12-4	many	TRBD1	CASSNRDRDRVQYF	TGTGCCAGCAGCAACCGGGACAGGGATCGGGTGCAGTACTTC
TRBJ2-7	TRBV10-1	many	.	CASSESEGAEQYF	TGCGCCAGCAGTGAGTCGGAAGGGGCCGAGCAGTACTTC
TRBJ1-1	TRBV18	many	.	CASSPQQRDTEAFF	TGTGCCAGCTCACCGCAACAGCGGGACACTGAAGCTTTCTTT
TRBJ1-1	TRBV4-3	many	.	CASSLIPGGDTEAFF	TGCGCCAGCAGCCTCATCCCGGGGGGAGACACTGAAGCTTTCTTT
TRBJ1-2	TRBV6-1	.	.	CASSEALPVRTVYGYTF	TGTGCCAGCAGTGAAGCGCTTCCCGTTCGGACAGTCTATGGCTACACCTTC
TRBJ2-2	TRBV20-1	.	TRBD2	CSAPSSGNTGELFF	TGCAGTGCTCCTTCTAGCGGGAACACCGGGGAGCTGTTTTTT
TRBJ2-1	TRBV11-1	.	TRBD2	CASSLGLAGTSSYNEQFF	TGTGCCAGCAGCCTCGGACTAGCGGGGACCAGCTCCTACAATGAGCAGTTCTTC
TRBJ1-1	TRBV7-3	few	TRBD1	CASSQTTGGTLNTEAFF	TGTGCCAGCAGCCAAACAACAGGGGGGACATTGAACACTGAAGCTTTCTTT
TRBJ2-2	TRBV5-4	few	TRBD2	CASSTGLAGVTGELFF	TGTGCCAGCAGCACGGGACTAGCGGGGGTTACCGGGGAGCTGTTTTTT
TRBJ2-1	TRBV12-3/TRBV12-4	many	TRBD2	CASSFTILAGEYNEQFF	TGTGCCAGCAGTTTCACCATACTAGCGGGGGAGTACAATGAGCAGTTCTTC
TRBJ2-1	TRBV6-2/TRBV6-3	many	.	CASEADGALLNEQFF	TGTGCCAGCGAGGCCGATGGGGCGCTTCTGAATGAGCAGTTCTTC
TRBJ2-3	TRBV6-5	many	.	CASSYSRVSGRDTQYF	TGTGCCAGCAGTTACTCGAGAGTTAGCGGTAGGGATACGCAGTATTTT
TRBJ2-5	TRBV11-2	.	.	CASSWGYQETQYF	TGTGCCAGCAGCTGGGGGTACCAAGAGACCCAGTACTTC
TRBJ2-3	TRBV7-2	many	TRBD2	CASSLTSGTDTQYF	TGTGCCAGCAGCTTAACTAGCGGCACAGATACGCAGTATTTT
TRBJ1-6	TRBV12-3/TRBV12-4	few	TRBD1	CASRYSWTGSSPLHF	TGTGCCAGCAGATACTCCTGGACAGGAAGCTCACCCCTCCACTTT
TRBJ2-3	TRBV3-1	many	TRBD2	CASSTAGGGSDTQYF	TGTGCCAGCAGCACCGCGGGGGGCGGATCAGATACGCAGTATTTT
TRBJ2-1	TRBV28	many	TRBD1	CASRTGTGGFDEQFF	TGTGCCAGCAGGACCGGGACAGGGGGATTCGATGAGCAGTTCTTC
TRBJ1-1	TRBV6-2/TRBV6-3	.	TRBD1	CASSADRATEAFF	TGTGCCAGCAGCGCAGACAGGGCGACTGAAGCTTTCTTT
TRBJ2-6	TRBV7-2	many	TRBD2	CASSLTSGVSGANVLTF	TGTGCCAGCAGCTTGACTAGCGGGGTCTCTGGGGCCAACGTCCTGACTTTC
TRBJ2-4	TRBV21-1	many	.	CASSNGDRGEGIAKNIQYF	TGTGCCAGCAGCAATGGGGACAGGGGAGAGGGGATAGCCAAAAACATTCAGTACTTC
TRBJ2-6	TRBV4-3	many	.	CASSPGFQSSGANVLTF	TGCGCCAGCAGCCCCGGTTTTCAATCCTCTGGGGCCAACGTCCTGACTTTC
TRBJ1-3	TRBV10-3	few	.	CAISESRGNTIYF	TGTGCCATCAGTGAGTCCCGTGGAAACACCATATATTTT
TRBJ2-2	TRBV9	few	TRBD1	CASSRGGQGNTGELFF	TGTGCCAGCAGCCGCGGAGGACAGGGGAACACCGGGGAGCTGTTTTTT
TRBJ1-1	TRBV5-1	many	TRBD1	CASSLGDRGGAFF	TGCGCCAGCAGCTTGGGGGACAGAGGGGGGGCTTTCTTT
TRBJ2-1	TRBV4-3	many	TRBD1	CASSRRQGINEQFF	TGCGCCAGCAGCCGTAGACAGGGTATCAATGAGCAGTTCTTC
TRBJ2-1	TRBV6-2/TRBV6-3	many	.	CASSYQVREQFF	TGTGCCAGCAGTTACCAGGTGCGTGAGCAGTTCTTC
TRBJ2-5	TRBV14	many	.	CASSQDFGPGPETQYF	TGTGCCAGCAGCCAAGATTTCGGGCCGGGGCCAGAGACCCAGTACTTC
TRBJ2-3	TRBV4-3	few	TRBD2	CASSQAIPGLDTDTQYF	TGCGCCAGCAGCCAAGCTATCCCGGGACTAGACACAGATACGCAGTATTTT
TRBJ1-6	TRBV28	many	.	CASSFRTPLHF	TGTGCCAGCAGTTTTAGAACACCCCTCCACTTT
TRBJ2-5	TRBV5-1	.	.	CASSPGVRQETQYF	TGCGCCAGCAGCCCGGGGGTACGCCAAGAGACCCAGTACTTC
TRBJ2-5	TRBV6-1	.	.	CASSEQGRDAGTQYF	TGTGCCAGCAGTGAACAGGGGCGGGATGCGGGGACCCAGTACTTC
TRBJ2-1	TRBV7-9	few	.	CASSLVSLYDEQFF	TGTGCCAGCAGCTTAGTCTCGCTTTACGATGAGCAGTTCTTC
TRBJ1-5	TRBV5-6	many	.	CASSLLRLDSNQPQHF	TGTGCCAGCAGCTTGTTGCGACTCGATAGCAATCAGCCCCAGCATTTT
TRBJ2-3	TRBV7-2	many	TRBD2	CASSLVSGYTDTQYF	TGTGCCAGCAGCTTAGTTAGCGGGTACACAGATACGCAGTATTTT
TRBJ1-4	TRBV5-1	few	TRBD1	CASSRPDREVNEKLFF	TGCGCCAGCAGCCGCCCAGACAGGGAAGTCAATGAAAAACTGTTTTTT
TRBJ2-5	TRBV7-2	few	.	CASSLPRLGIQETQYF	TGTGCCAGCAGCCTACCGCGACTAGGGATCCAAGAGACCCAGTACTTC
TRBJ2-1	TRBV2	many	.	CASQRGWEQFF	TGTGCCAGCCAAAGGGGGTGGGAGCAGTTCTTC
TRBJ2-5	TRBV28	few	TRBD1	CASSSLRPPDRGLVSLETQYF	TGTGCCAGCAGTTCCCTAAGGCCCCCAGACAGGGGGCTCGTTAGTTTGGAGACCCAGTACTTC
TRBJ1-6	TRBV2	few	.	CASSTLGNSPLHF	TGTGCCAGCAGTACCCTAGGGAACTCACCCCTCCACTTT
TRBJ1-2	TRBV4-1	many	TRBD1	CASSQDWQGVGGYTF	TGCGCCAGCAGCCAAGATTGGCAGGGGGTAGGCGGCTACACCTTC